This note documents a single TCR beta chain sequence. This entry comes from a study of T-cell reconstitution after alpha-beta-depleted transplantation in children. The library targeted TCRbeta and was prepared with unique molecular identifiers. MiXCR, applied by TCRdb to the PCR reads, yields one record per CDR3 protein. This table holds around 480,000 distinct CDR3 sequences, around a third found once. Trimming left V 4 bases short and J 7 bases short, with 20 bases between. CDR3 length: 16 amino acids. The TCR was taken from a human donor who donated a stem cell graft to a child with aplastic anemia. The starting material was PBMCs from the stem cell graft donor, obtained from the stem cell graft. The chain employs TRBV12-3 or TRBV12-4 and TRBJ2-1; no clear D gene. The CDR3 DNA reads TGTGCCAGCAGTTATAGTAGTCAGCTTGGTAGAAATGAGCAGTTCTTC. This codes for CASSYSSQLGRNEQFF.